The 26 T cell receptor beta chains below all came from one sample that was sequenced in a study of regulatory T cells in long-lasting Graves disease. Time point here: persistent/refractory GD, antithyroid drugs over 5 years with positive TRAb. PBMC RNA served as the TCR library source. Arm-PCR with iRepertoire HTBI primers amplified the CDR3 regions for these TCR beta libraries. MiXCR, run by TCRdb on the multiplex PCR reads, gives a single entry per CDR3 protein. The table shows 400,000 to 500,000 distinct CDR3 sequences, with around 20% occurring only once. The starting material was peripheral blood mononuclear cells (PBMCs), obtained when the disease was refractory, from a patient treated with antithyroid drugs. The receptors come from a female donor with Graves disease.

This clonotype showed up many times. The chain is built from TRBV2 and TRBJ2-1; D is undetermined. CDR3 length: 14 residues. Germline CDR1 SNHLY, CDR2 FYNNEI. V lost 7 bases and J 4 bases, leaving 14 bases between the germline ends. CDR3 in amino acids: CASTPDPNYNEQFF. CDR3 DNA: TGTGCCAGCACACCGGACCCGAATTACAATGAGCAGTTCTTC.

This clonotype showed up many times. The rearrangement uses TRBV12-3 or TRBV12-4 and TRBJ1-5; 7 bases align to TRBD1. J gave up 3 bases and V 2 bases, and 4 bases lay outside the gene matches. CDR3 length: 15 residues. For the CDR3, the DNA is TGTGCCAGCAGTTTAAGTGGGACAGCCAATCAGCCCCAGCATTTT. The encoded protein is CASSLSGTANQPQHF.

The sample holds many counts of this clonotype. CDR3 bases: TGTGCCAGCTCTCCCGGACTCGGGACTGTAACCGGGGAGCTGTTTTTT. Translating gives CASSPGLGTVTGELFF. The V call is TRBV27, the J call TRBJ2-2, with a tentative D call TRBD2 (6 bases). Trimming left V 8 bases short and J 5 bases short, with 21 bases between. This CDR3 has 16 amino acids. The V gene's germline CDR1 is MNHEY and CDR2 SMNVEV (reference sequence).

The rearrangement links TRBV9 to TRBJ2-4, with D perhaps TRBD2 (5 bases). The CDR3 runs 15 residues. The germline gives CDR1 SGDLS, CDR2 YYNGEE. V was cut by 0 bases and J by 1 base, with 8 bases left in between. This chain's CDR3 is CASSVGAEAKNIQYF. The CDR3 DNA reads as TGTGCCAGCAGCGTAGGAGCGGAGGCCAAAAACATTCAGTACTTC. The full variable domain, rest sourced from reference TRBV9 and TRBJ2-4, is DSGVTQTPKHLITATGQRVTLRCSPRSGDLSVYWYQQSLDQGLQFLIQYYNGEERAKGNILERFSAQQFPDLHSELNLSSLELGDSALYFCASSVGAEAKNIQYFGAGTRLSVL.

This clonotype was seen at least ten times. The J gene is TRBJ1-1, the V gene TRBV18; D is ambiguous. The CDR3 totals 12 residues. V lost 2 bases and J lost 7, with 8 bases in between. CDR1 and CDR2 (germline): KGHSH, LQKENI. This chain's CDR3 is CASSPKGHEAFF. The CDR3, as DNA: TGTGCCAGCTCACCAAAAGGGCATGAAGCTTTCTTT.

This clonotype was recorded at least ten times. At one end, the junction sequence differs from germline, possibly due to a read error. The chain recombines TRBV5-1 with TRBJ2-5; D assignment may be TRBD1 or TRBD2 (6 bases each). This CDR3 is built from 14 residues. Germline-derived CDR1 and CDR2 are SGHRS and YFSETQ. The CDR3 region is CASSLEGGGETQYF. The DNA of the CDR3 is TGTGCCAGCAGCTTGGAGGGGGGCGGAGAGACCCAGTACTTC.

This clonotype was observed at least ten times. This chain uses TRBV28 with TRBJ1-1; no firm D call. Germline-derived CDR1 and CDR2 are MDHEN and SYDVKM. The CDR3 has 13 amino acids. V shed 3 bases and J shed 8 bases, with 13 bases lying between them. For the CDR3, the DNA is TGTGCCAGCAGTTTTTACAAACCGCGAGAAGCTTTCTTT. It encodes CASSFYKPREAFF. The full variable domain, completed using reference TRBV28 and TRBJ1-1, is DVKVTQSSRYLVKRTGEKVFLECVQDMDHENMFWYRQDPGLGLRLIYFSYDVKMKEKGDIPEGYSVSREKKERFSLILESASTNQTSMYLCASSFYKPREAFFGQGTRLTVV.

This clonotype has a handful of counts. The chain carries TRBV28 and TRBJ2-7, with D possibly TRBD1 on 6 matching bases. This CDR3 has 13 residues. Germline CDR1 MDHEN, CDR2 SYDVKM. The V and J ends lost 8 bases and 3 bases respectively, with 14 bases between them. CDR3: CASCVFRGYEQYF. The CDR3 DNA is TGTGCCAGCTGCGTTTTCAGGGGCTACGAGCAGTACTTC. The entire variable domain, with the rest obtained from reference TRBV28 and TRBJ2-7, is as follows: DVKVTQSSRYLVKRTGEKVFLECVQDMDHENMFWYRQDPGLGLRLIYFSYDVKMKEKGDIPEGYSVSREKKERFSLILESASTNQTSMYLCASCVFRGYEQYFGPGTRLTVT.

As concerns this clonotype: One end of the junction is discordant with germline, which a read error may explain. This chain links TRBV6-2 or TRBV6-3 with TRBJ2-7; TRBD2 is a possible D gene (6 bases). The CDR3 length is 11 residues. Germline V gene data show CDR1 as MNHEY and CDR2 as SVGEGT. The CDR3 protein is CASSDSRDSLF. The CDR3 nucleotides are TGTGCCAGCAGTGACTCCCGGGACTCCCTATTC.

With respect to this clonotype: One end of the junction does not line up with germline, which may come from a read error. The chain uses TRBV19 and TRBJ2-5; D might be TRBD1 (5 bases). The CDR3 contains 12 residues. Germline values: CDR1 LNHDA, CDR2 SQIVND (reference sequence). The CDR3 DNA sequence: TGTGCCAGTAGTGTCGACAGAGAGAGCCAGTACTTC. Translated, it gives CASSVDRESQYF.

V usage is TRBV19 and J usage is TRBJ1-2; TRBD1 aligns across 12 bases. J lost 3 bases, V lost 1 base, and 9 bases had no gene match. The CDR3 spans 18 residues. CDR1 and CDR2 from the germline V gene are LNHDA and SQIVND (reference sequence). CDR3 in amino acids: CASSIARDRGLFDYGYTF. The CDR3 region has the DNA TGTGCCAGTAGTATAGCGAGGGACAGGGGGCTCTTCGACTATGGCTACACCTTC.

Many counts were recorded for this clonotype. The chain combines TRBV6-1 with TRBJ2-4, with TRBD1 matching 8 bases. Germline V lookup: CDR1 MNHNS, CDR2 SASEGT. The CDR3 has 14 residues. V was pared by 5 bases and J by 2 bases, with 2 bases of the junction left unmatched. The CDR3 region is CASSRDRSKNIQYF. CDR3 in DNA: TGTGCCAGCAGTCGGGACAGGTCCAAAAACATTCAGTACTTC.

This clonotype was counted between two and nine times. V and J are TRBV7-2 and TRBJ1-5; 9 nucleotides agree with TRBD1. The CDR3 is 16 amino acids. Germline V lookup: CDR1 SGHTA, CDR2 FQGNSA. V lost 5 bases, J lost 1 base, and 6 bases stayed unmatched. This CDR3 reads CASSIRTGVSNQPQHF. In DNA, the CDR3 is TGTGCCAGCAGCATTAGGACAGGGGTGAGCAATCAGCCCCAGCATTTT.

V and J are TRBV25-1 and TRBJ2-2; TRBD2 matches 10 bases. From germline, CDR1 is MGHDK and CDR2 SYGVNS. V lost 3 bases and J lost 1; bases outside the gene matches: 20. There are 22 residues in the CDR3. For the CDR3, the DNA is TGTGCCAGCAGTGACCCTCGAGTGGAGACTAGCGGGTCAATGGGGAACACCGGGGAGCTGTTTTTT. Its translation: CASSDPRVETSGSMGNTGELFF.

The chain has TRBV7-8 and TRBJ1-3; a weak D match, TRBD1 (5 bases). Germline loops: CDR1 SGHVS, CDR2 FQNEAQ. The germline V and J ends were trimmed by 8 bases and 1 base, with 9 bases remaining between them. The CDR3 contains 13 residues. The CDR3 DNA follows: TGTGCCAGCCCTAGGGGTTCTGGAAACACCATATATTTT. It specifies CASPRGSGNTIYF.

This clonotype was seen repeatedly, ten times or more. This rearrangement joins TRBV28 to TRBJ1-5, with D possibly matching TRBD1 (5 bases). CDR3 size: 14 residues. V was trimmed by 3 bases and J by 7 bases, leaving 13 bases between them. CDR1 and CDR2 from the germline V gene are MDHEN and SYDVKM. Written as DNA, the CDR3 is TGTGCCAGCAGTTTGTCGGACAAGTGGCAGCCCCAGCATTTT. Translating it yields CASSLSDKWQPQHF.

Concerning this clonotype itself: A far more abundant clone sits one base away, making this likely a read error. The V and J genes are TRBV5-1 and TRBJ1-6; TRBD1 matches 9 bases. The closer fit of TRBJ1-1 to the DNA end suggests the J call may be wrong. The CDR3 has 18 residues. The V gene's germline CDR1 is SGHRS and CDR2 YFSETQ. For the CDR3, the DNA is TGCGCCAGCAGCTTGCTGTTATCCACAGGGGGCTCGAACGCTGAAGCTTTCTTT. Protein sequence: CASSLLLSTGGSNAEAFF.

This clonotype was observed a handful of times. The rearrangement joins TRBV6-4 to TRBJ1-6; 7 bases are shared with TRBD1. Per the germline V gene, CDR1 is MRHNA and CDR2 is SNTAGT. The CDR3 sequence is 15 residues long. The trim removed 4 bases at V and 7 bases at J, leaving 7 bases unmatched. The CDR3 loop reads CASSVTQGQNSPLHF. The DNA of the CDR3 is TGTGCCAGCAGTGTCACGCAGGGACAGAATTCACCCCTCCACTTT.

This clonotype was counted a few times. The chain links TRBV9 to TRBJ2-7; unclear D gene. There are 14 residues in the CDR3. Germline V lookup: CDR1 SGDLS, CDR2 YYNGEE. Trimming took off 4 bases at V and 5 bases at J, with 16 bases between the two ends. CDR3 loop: CASSPSWRSHEQYF. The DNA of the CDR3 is TGTGCCAGCAGCCCCAGTTGGCGGAGCCACGAGCAGTACTTC. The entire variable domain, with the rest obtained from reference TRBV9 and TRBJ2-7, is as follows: DSGVTQTPKHLITATGQRVTLRCSPRSGDLSVYWYQQSLDQGLQFLIQYYNGEERAKGNILERFSAQQFPDLHSELNLSSLELGDSALYFCASSPSWRSHEQYFGPGTRLTVT.

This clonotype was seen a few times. CDR3 DNA sequence: TGTGCCAGCAGTTTCCCCGACAGATACAATGAGCAGTTCTTC. Translating it yields CASSFPDRYNEQFF. The chain uses TRBV28 and TRBJ2-1, with D tentatively TRBD1 (5 bases). V was shortened by 3 bases and J by 4 bases, with 10 bases between the two germline ends. The germline V gene has CDR1 MDHEN and CDR2 SYDVKM. The CDR3 runs 14 residues.

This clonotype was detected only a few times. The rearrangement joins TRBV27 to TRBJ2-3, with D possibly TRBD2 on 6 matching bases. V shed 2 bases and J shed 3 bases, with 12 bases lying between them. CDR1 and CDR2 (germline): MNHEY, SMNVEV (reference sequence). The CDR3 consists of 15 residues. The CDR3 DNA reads TGTGCCAGCAGTTTAGGTCGGGAGTGGACAGATACGCAGTATTTT. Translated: CASSLGREWTDTQYF.

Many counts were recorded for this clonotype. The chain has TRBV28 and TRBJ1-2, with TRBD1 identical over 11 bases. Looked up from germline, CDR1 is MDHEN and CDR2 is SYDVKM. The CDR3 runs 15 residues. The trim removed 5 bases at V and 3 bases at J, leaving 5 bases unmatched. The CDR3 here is CASSAGTGGDYGYTF. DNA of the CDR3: TGTGCCAGCAGTGCCGGGACAGGGGGGGACTATGGCTACACCTTC.

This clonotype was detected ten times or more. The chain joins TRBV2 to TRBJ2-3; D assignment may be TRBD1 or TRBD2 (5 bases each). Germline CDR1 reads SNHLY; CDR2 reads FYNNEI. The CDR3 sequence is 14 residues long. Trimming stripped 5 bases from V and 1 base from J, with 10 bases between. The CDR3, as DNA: TGTGCCAGCAGTTCCGGGACGGGCACAGATACGCAGTATTTT. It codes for CASSSGTGTDTQYF. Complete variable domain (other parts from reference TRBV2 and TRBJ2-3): EPEVTQTPSHQVTQMGQEVILRCVPISNHLYFYWYRQILGQKVEFLVSFYNNEISEKSEIFDDQFSVERPDGSNFTLKIRSTKLEDSAMYFCASSSGTGTDTQYFGPGTRLTVL.

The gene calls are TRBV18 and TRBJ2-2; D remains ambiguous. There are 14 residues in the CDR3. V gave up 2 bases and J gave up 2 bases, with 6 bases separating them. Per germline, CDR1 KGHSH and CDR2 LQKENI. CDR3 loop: CASSPNDNTGELFF. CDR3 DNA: TGTGCCAGCTCACCAAATGACAACACCGGGGAGCTGTTTTTT.

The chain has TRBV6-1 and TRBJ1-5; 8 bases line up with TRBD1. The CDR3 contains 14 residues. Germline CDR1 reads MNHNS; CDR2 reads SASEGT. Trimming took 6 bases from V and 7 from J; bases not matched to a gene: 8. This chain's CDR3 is CASSRRGRGQPQHF. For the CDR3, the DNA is TGTGCCAGCAGCCGCAGGGGGCGCGGGCAGCCCCAGCATTTT.

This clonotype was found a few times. In nucleotides, the CDR3 is TGCGCCAGCAGCCAAGTGTACGAGCGGACTGAGACTGGGGCCAACGTCCTGACTTTC. It translates to CASSQVYERTETGANVLTF. The chain has TRBV4-1 and TRBJ2-6; TRBD2 might be the D (5 bases). This CDR3 is 19 amino acids long. The V end was cut by 1 base, the J end by 2 bases, with 18 bases between. CDR1 and CDR2 (germline): MGHRA, YSYEKL.